The 25 T cell receptor beta chains presented below share a single source sample, sequenced in a study of T cell changes during pregnancy in multiple sclerosis. Clones were read by immunoSEQ multiplex PCR, and TCRdb kept only the in-frame ones, dropping some. The sample lists about 92,000 clones; approximately 92% were seen once. This material consisted of peripheral blood, taken in the first trimester of pregnancy. The source of these receptors is a female donor with multiple sclerosis, enrolled in a pregnancy study.

The chain is built from TRBV9 and TRBJ2-7; TRBD1 matches at 7 bases. Per germline, CDR1 SGDLS and CDR2 YYNGEE. The CDR3 has 14 residues. Losses at the gene ends were 2 bases for V and 0 bases for J; bases not matched to a gene: 2. CDR3 protein: CASSVGQSSYEQYF. The CDR3 bases are TGTGCCAGCAGCGTGGGACAGTCCTCCTACGAGCAGTACTTC.

CDR3 DNA sequence: TGTGCCTGGAAAAAGGGGGAGGGAGGAATAGCCAAAAACATTCAGTACTTC. Translating it yields CAWKKGEGGIAKNIQYF. V is TRBV30 and J is TRBJ2-4; tentatively, D is TRBD2 (7 bases). CDR3 length: 17 residues. The germline V and J ends were trimmed by 4 bases and 0 bases, with 19 bases remaining between them. Per germline, CDR1 GTSNPN and CDR2 SVGIG (reference sequence).

The rearrangement uses TRBV2 and TRBJ2-2; 7 bases fit TRBD1. The V segment lost 3 bases and the J segment 6 bases; nucleotides outside the gene matches: 7. The CDR3 sequence is 15 residues long. Per germline, CDR1 SNHLY and CDR2 FYNNEI. The CDR3 DNA reads TGTGCCAGCAGTGAGTTGGCAGGGGGACCCGGGGAGCTGTTTTTT. Its translation is CASSELAGGPGELFF. Filled out from reference TRBV2 and TRBJ2-2, the complete variable domain reads EPEVTQTPSHQVTQMGQEVILRCVPISNHLYFYWYRQILGQKVEFLVSFYNNEISEKSEIFDDQFSVERPDGSNFTLKIRSTKLEDSAMYFCASSELAGGPGELFFGEGSRLTVL.

V usage is TRBV19 and J usage is TRBJ1-1; the D gene is possibly TRBD1 (6 bases). The CDR3 is 14 amino acids. Germline V gene data show CDR1 as LNHDA and CDR2 as SQIVND (reference sequence). The ends were cut back, 7 bases at V and 3 bases at J, with 15 bases in the middle. As DNA, the CDR3 is TGTGCCAGTACCGAGGGGGGGGTACACACTGAAGCTTTCTTT. This gives the protein CASTEGGVHTEAFF.

The chain has TRBV4-2 and TRBJ2-7, with D possibly TRBD1 on 5 matching bases. This CDR3 spans 14 amino acids. Germline V gene data show CDR1 as LGHNA and CDR2 as YNFKEQ. Trimming cost V 0 bases and J 6 bases, with 12 bases left between them. The CDR3 region is CASSQDRARGEQYF. The CDR3 DNA sequence: TGTGCCAGCAGCCAAGATAGAGCAAGGGGCGAGCAGTACTTC.

The chain employs TRBV6-4 and TRBJ1-1; 12 nucleotides match TRBD1. CDR1 and CDR2 from the germline V gene are MRHNA and SNTAGT. J lost 4 bases, V lost 6 bases, and 15 bases had no gene match. The CDR3 totals 18 residues. The CDR3 loop reads CASRLTGTGGMVGTEAFF. The CDR3 DNA sequence: TGTGCCAGCAGGCTTACCGGGACAGGGGGCATGGTGGGCACTGAAGCTTTCTTT.

The V call is TRBV5-1, the J call TRBJ2-1; the match to TRBD2 covers 11 bases. The CDR3 covers 16 residues. After removal of 2 bases from V and 4 bases from J, the junction contained 5 bases not matched to a gene. CDR1 SGHRS and CDR2 YFSETQ come from the germline V gene. CDR3 region: CASSFRTSGYYNEQFF. CDR3 in DNA: TGCGCCAGCAGCTTCCGGACTAGCGGGTATTACAATGAGCAGTTCTTC.

CDR3 sequence reads: CASRTDRLSDGYTF. The CDR3 nucleotides read TGTGCCAGCAGGACCGACAGGCTTTCGGATGGCTACACCTTC. The chain employs TRBV27 and TRBJ1-2; TRBD1 might be the D (6 bases). Germline V CDR1 and CDR2: MNHEY, SMNVEV (reference sequence). This CDR3 has 14 residues. V was pared by 6 bases and J by 6 bases, with 17 bases between.

The chain carries TRBV9 and TRBJ2-3; 9 bases match TRBD2. Germline CDR1 is SGDLS and CDR2 is YYNGEE. The CDR3 is 16 amino acids. V shed 3 bases, J shed 1 base, and the junction held 6 bases outside the gene matches. This CDR3 reads CASSALTSGRTDTQYF. CDR3 DNA: TGTGCCAGCAGCGCACTGACTAGCGGACGCACAGATACGCAGTATTTT.

The chain couples TRBV19 to TRBJ1-3; 7 nucleotides line up with TRBD1. This CDR3 is 12 amino acids long. The V segment lost 8 bases and the J segment 8 bases; nucleotides outside the gene matches: 6. Germline CDR1 is LNHDA and CDR2 is SQIVND (reference sequence). The CDR3 coding sequence is TGTGCCAGTTTGGACAGGATCGACACCATATATTTT. Protein: CASLDRIDTIYF.

This chain connects TRBV7-3 to TRBJ2-3; 11 bases match TRBD2. This CDR3 comprises 19 residues. The trim removed 2 bases at V and 6 bases at J, leaving 16 bases unmatched. CDR1 is SGHTA, CDR2 FQGTGA, per germline. DNA for the CDR3: TGTGCCAGCAGCTTACCGCCTCCCCAACTAGCGGGAGATAGGGATACGCAGTATTTT. This codes for CASSLPPPQLAGDRDTQYF.

This chain uses TRBV7-9 with TRBJ2-1, with TRBD2 matching 7 bases. From germline, CDR1 is SEHNR and CDR2 FQNEAQ (reference sequence). V lost 1 base and J lost 15; bases outside the gene matches: 15. The CDR3 is made up of 15 amino acids. The CDR3 sequence: CASSLGPAGMVNLFF. For the CDR3, the DNA is TGTGCCAGCAGCTTAGGCCCAGCGGGGATGGTGAATTTGTTCTTC.

This clone has only one observation. The genes are TRBV9 and TRBJ2-1, with 7 bases identical to TRBD2. Germline V gene sequence: CDR1 SGDLS, CDR2 YYNGEE. V lost 4 bases to trimming and J lost 3 bases; unmatched junction nucleotides: 10. The CDR3 runs to 16 residues. Written as DNA, the CDR3 is TGTGCCAGCAGCCTGAGTCCTAGCGGCCACTACAATGAGCAGTTCTTC. Its translation is CASSLSPSGHYNEQFF.

CDR3 DNA sequence: TGTGCCAGCAGTGAAGGCAGGGTTTACGGCGAGACCCAGTACTTC. Amino acids: CASSEGRVYGETQYF. This chain joins TRBV6-1 and TRBJ2-5; perhaps TRBD1 as D (5 bases). Germline V gives CDR1 MNHNS, CDR2 SASEGT. V was shortened by 1 base and J by 5 bases, with 14 bases between the two germline ends. The CDR3 runs to 15 residues.

The table lists this clone with a count of one. The chain is built from TRBV9 and TRBJ2-1, with 11 bases matching TRBD2. This CDR3 has 14 residues. Germline lookup yields CDR1 SGDLS and CDR2 YYNGEE. V was pared by 4 bases and J by 3 bases, with 0 bases of the junction left unmatched. The CDR3 bases are TGTGCCAGCAGCACTAGCGGGAGCTACAATGAGCAGTTCTTC. This codes for CASSTSGSYNEQFF.

The CDR3: CASSLAGAGDGYTF. CDR3 nucleotide sequence: TGCGCCAGCAGCTTGGCAGGGGCCGGGGATGGCTACACCTTC. The chain combines TRBV5-1 with TRBJ1-2; D perhaps matches TRBD1 (6 bases). V shed 0 bases and J shed 6 bases, with 12 bases lying between them. CDR3 length: 14 amino acids. Germline CDR1 reads SGHRS; CDR2 reads YFSETQ.

This clone was picked up one time. This chain joins TRBV6-5 and TRBJ1-4; TRBD1 matches at 7 bases. The germline gives CDR1 MNHEY, CDR2 SVGAGI. With V trimmed by 7 bases and J by 6 bases, 8 bases remained unmatched. The CDR3 is 14 residues long. Written as DNA, the CDR3 is TGTGCCAGCACCAACCCAGGGGGAGATGAAAAACTGTTTTTT. Its translation: CASTNPGGDEKLFF.

This clone was detected only once. The chain employs TRBV11-3 and TRBJ2-7, with unresolved D. The CDR3 covers 12 residues. The germline gives CDR1 SGHNT, CDR2 YENEEA. Trimming took 8 bases from V and 3 from J, leaving 11 bases between them. Here the CDR3 DNA reads TGTGCCAGCCACCGTGAGGTCTACGAGCAGTACTTC. Its protein is CASHREVYEQYF.

The CDR3 DNA reads TGTGCCAGCAGTATGGCGGGGGCCTACTATGGCTACACCTTC. As protein: CASSMAGAYYGYTF. V is TRBV28 and J is TRBJ1-2, with D perhaps TRBD1 (6 bases). Germline-derived CDR1 and CDR2 are MDHEN and SYDVKM. Trimming cost V 5 bases and J 3 bases, with 13 bases left between them. The length of the CDR3 is 14 residues.

The rearrangement joins TRBV19 to TRBJ2-1; TRBD2 matches 12 bases. Per germline, CDR1 LNHDA and CDR2 SQIVND (reference sequence). The CDR3 consists of 15 residues. The V gene end was trimmed by 5 bases and the J gene end by 7 bases; junction bases not matched to a gene: 6. CDR3 sequence (DNA): TGTGCCAGTAGTCGGACTAGCGGGACACAGAATGAGCAGTTCTTC. It yields the protein CASSRTSGTQNEQFF.

The genes are TRBV5-1 and TRBJ1-1; 7 bases fit TRBD1. In germline, CDR1 is SGHRS, CDR2 YFSETQ. The CDR3 totals 16 residues. Losses at the gene ends were 6 bases for V and 7 bases for J; bases not matched to a gene: 18. The CDR3 region is CASTADFGDSTIEAFF. In nucleotides, the CDR3 is TGCGCCAGCACAGCCGATTTTGGGGACAGCACGATTGAAGCTTTCTTT.

The V call is TRBV19, the J call TRBJ1-1; 8 bases are a match to TRBD1. The J segment lost 1 base and the V segment lost 5 bases, leaving 6 bases of the junction unmatched. This CDR3 is 15 amino acids long. Germline V gives CDR1 LNHDA, CDR2 SQIVND (reference sequence). CDR3 protein: CASSARTGKNTEAFF. CDR3 nucleotide sequence: TGTGCCAGTAGTGCACGGACAGGGAAGAACACTGAAGCTTTCTTT.

The J gene is TRBJ2-7, the V gene TRBV7-9, with 9 bases fitting TRBD2. The germline gives CDR1 SEHNR, CDR2 FQNEAQ (reference sequence). This CDR3 spans 13 amino acids. Trimming at V came to 5 bases and at J to 5 bases, leaving 4 bases not matched to a gene. The CDR3 is CASSPGTSNEQYF. CDR3 in DNA: TGTGCCAGCAGCCCTGGGACTAGCAACGAGCAGTACTTC.

This clone was observed a handful of times. The chain is built from TRBV19 and TRBJ1-1; possibly TRBD1 for D (5 bases). Trimming pared 1 base from V and 4 bases from J, leaving 10 bases between. Per germline, CDR1 LNHDA and CDR2 SQIVND (reference sequence). This CDR3 spans 14 amino acids. CDR3 sequence reads: CASSIGGDLTEAFF. CDR3 in DNA: TGTGCCAGTAGTATAGGGGGGGACCTCACTGAAGCTTTCTTT.

The rearrangement joins TRBV27 to TRBJ1-5; no clear D. Trimming took off 5 bases at V and 3 bases at J, with 11 bases between the two ends. Germline lookup yields CDR1 MNHEY and CDR2 SMNVEV (reference sequence). The CDR3 has 14 residues. In nucleotides, the CDR3 is TGTGCCAGCAGTACCGGACTGATCAATCAGCCCCAGCATTTT. It yields the protein CASSTGLINQPQHF.